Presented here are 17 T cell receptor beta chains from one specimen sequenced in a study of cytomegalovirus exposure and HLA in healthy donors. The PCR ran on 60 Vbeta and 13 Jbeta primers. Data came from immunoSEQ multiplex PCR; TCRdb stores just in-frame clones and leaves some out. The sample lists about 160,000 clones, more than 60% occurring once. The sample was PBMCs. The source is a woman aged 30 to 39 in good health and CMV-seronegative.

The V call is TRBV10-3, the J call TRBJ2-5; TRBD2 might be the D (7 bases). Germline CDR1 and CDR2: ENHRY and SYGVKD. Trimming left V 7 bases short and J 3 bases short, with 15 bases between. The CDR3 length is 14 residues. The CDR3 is CAITNRAGEETQYF. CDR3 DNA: TGTGCCATCACTAACAGGGCGGGGGAAGAGACCCAGTACTTC.

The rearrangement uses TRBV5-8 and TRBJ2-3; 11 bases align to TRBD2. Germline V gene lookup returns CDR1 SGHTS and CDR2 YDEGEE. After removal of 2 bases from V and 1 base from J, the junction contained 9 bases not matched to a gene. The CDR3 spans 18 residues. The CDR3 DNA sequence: TGTGCCAGCAGCTTCCTAAAGATAGCGGGGGGGCGCACAGATACGCAGTATTTT. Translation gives CASSFLKIAGGRTDTQYF.

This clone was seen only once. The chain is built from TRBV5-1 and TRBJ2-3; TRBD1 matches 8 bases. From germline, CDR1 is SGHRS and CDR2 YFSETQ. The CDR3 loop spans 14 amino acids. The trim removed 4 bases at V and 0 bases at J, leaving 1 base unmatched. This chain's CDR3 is CASSQGASTDTQYF. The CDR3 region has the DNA TGCGCCAGCAGCCAGGGGGCTAGCACAGATACGCAGTATTTT. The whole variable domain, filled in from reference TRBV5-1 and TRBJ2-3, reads KAGVTQTPRYLIKTRGQQVTLSCSPISGHRSVSWYQQTPGQGLQFLFEYFSETQRNKGNFPGRFSGRQFSNSRSEMNVSTLELGDSALYLCASSQGASTDTQYFGPGTRLTVL.

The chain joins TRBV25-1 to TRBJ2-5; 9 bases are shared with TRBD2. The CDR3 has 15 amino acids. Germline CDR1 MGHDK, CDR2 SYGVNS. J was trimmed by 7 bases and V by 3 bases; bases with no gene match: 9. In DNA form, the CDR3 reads TGTGCCAGCAGTGAGGCGGGGGGGACTGGGGGGACCCAGTACTTC. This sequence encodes CASSEAGGTGGTQYF.

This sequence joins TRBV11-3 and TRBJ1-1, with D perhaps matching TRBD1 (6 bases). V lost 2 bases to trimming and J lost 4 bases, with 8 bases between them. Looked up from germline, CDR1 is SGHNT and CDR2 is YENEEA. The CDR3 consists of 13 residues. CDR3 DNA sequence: TGTGCCAGCAGCTTACAGGGGACCACTGAAGCTTTCTTT. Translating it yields CASSLQGTTEAFF.

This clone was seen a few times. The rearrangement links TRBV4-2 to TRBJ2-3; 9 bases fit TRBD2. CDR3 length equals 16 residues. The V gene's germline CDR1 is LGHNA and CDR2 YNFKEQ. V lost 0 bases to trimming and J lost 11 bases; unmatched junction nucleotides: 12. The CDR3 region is CASSQDLGSGGHGQYF. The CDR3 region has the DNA TGTGCCAGCAGCCAAGATCTGGGTAGCGGGGGACATGGGCAGTATTTT.

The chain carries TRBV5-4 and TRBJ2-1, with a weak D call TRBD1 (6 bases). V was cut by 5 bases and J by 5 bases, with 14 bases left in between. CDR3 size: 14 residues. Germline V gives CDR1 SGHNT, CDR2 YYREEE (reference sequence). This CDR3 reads CASSTTGSHNEQFF. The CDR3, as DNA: TGTGCCAGCAGTACCACAGGGTCCCACAATGAGCAGTTCTTC.

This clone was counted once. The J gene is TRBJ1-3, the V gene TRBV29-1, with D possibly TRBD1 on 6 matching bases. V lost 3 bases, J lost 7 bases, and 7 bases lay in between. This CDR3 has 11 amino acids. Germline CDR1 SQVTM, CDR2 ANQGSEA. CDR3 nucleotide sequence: TGCAGCGTTGAGCAGGGGAACACCATATATTTT. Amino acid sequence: CSVEQGNTIYF.

The CDR3 is CASSVGGARETQYF. DNA for the CDR3: TGTGCCAGCAGTGTAGGGGGGGCGCGGGAGACCCAGTACTTC. The gene calls are TRBV6-5 and TRBJ2-5; D may be TRBD2 (7 bases). Trimming stripped 5 bases from V and 5 bases from J, with 15 bases between. The V gene's germline CDR1 is MNHEY and CDR2 SVGAGI. This CDR3 comprises 14 residues.

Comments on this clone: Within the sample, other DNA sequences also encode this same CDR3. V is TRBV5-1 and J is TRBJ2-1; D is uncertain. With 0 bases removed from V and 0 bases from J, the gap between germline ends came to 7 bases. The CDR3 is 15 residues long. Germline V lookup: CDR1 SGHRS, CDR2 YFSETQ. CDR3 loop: CASSLGGSSYNEQFF. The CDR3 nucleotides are TGCGCCAGCAGCTTGGGCGGTAGCTCCTACAATGAGCAGTTCTTC.

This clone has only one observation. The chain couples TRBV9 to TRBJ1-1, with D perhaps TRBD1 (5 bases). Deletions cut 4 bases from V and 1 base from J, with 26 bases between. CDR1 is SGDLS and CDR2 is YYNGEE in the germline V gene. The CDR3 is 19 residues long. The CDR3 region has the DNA TGTGCCAGCAGCCACGAAACCCTGGCGGGAGGGGTTTCGAACACTGAAGCTTTCTTT. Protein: CASSHETLAGGVSNTEAFF.

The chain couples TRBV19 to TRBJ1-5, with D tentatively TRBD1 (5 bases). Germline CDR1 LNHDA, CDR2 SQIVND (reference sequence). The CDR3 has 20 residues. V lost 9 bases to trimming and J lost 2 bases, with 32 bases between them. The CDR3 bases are TGTGCCAGCGCGTCAGGCCGTTTTGCGGGGCCCTGGATGGGCAATCAGCCCCAGCATTTT. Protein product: CASASGRFAGPWMGNQPQHF.

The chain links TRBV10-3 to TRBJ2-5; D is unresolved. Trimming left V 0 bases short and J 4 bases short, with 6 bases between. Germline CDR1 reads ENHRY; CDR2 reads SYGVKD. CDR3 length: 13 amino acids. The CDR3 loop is CAISESFLETQYF. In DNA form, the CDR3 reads TGTGCCATCAGTGAGTCGTTTCTAGAGACCCAGTACTTC.

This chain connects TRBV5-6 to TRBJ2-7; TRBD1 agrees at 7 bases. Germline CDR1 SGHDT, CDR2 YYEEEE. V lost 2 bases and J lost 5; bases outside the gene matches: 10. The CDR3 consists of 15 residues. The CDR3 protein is CASSLGDRVLNEQYF. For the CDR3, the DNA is TGTGCCAGCAGCTTAGGAGACAGGGTGTTAAACGAGCAGTACTTC.

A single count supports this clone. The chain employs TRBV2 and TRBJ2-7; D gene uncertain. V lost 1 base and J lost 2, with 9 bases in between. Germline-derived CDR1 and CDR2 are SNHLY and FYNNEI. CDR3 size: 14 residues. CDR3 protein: CASSEDSYTYEQYF. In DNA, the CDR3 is TGTGCCAGCAGTGAAGACAGCTATACCTACGAGCAGTACTTC.

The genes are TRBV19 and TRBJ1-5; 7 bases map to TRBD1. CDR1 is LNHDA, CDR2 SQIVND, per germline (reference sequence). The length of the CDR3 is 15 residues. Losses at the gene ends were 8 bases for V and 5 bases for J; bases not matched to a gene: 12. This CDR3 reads CASSTSGTDYQPQHF. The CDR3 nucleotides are TGTGCCAGTTCCACCTCGGGGACAGACTATCAGCCCCAGCATTTT.

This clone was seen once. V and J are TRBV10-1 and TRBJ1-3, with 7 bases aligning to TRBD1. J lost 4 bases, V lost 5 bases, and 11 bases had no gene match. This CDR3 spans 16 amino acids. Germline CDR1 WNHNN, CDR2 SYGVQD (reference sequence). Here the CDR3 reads CASSPSDRTDGNTIYF. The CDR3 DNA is TGCGCCAGCAGTCCCTCGGACAGGACGGACGGAAACACCATATATTTT.